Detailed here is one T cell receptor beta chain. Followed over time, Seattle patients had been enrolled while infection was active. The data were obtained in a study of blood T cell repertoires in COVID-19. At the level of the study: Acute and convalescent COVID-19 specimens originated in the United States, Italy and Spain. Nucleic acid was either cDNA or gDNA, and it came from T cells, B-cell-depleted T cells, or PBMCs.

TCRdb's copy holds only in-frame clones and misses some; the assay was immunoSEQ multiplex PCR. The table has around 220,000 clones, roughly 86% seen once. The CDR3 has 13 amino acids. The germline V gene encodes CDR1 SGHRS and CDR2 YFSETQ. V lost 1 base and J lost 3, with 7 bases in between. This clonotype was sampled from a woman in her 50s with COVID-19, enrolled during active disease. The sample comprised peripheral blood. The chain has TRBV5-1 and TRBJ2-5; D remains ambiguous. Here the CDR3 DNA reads TGCGCCAGCAGCTTGTCAGGAAAAGAGACCCAGTACTTC. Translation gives CASSLSGKETQYF.